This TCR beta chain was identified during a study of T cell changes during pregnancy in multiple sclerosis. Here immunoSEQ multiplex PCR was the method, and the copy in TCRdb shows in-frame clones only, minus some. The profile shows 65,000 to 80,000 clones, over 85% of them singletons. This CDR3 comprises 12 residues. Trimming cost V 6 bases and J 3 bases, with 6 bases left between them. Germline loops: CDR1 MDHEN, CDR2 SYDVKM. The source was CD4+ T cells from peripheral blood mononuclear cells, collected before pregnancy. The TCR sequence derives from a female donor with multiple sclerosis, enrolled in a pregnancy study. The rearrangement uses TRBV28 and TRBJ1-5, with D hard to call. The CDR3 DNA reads TGTGCCAGCAGCCCCATCAATCAGCCCCAGCATTTT. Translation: CASSPINQPQHF.